A selection of T cell receptor beta chains follows, all from one sample in a study of regulatory and conventional T cells in RAG deficiency. Libraries were prepared by immunoSEQ multiplex PCR; TCRdb keeps only in-frame clonotypes and omits some of them. The sample records roughly 35,000 clones, about 78% being singletons. This sample was also put to use in a study of regulatory T cells.

Sequenced: CD4+ effector T cells sorted from blood. These receptors all come from a human donor in good health. CDR3s include the opening cysteine and the closing phenylalanine or tryptophan. D genes are given only for firm matches. Clone sizes are given selectively: once, few, many, or a class where the clone is expanded.

>TRBV29-1|-|TRBJ1-3|-
TGCAGCGTTGGACTGATCTCTGGAAACACCATATATTTT
CSVGLISGNTIYF
>TRBV11-2|-|TRBJ1-5|-
TGTGCCAGCAGCATCGGACCGTATAGCAATCAGCCCCAGCATTTT
CASSIGPYSNQPQHF
>TRBV5-6|-|TRBJ1-3|TRBD1
TGTGCCAGCAGCTCGGGACAGTTCGGTGGAAACACCATATATTTT
CASSSGQFGGNTIYF
>TRBV10-3|-|TRBJ1-1|TRBD1
TGTGCCATGACACCCGGGACAGTCGGCACTGAAGCTTTCTTT
CAMTPGTVGTEAFF
>TRBV4-1|-|TRBJ1-4|TRBD1
TGCGCCAGCAGCCAAGATGGAGGACAGGGGATTGGAACTAATGAAAAACTGTTTTTT
CASSQDGGQGIGTNEKLFF
>TRBV25-1|-|TRBJ2-7|-
TGTGCCAGCAGCCGAGACCGCCCCTCCTCCTACGAGCAGTACTTC
CASSRDRPSSYEQYF
>TRBV4-1|-|TRBJ2-7|-
TGCGCCAGCAGCCAAGTGGGCAGCTCCTACGAGCAGTACTTC
CASSQVGSSYEQYF
>TRBV19|once|TRBJ1-4|-
TGTGCCAGTAGTAGCCTCGGGGGTCGAGAAAAACTGTTTTTT
CASSSLGGREKLFF
>TRBV28|-|TRBJ1-3|TRBD1
TGTGCCAGCAGTTCGCCAGGGTGGGACAGCTCTGGAAACACCATATATTTT
CASSSPGWDSSGNTIYF
>TRBV19|-|TRBJ1-5|-
TGTGCCAGTAGCCTCGGGACGGCTAATCAGCCCCAGCATTTT
CASSLGTANQPQHF
>TRBV19|-|TRBJ1-5|TRBD1
TGTGCCAGTATCTCCCGGGACAGATCTAGCAATCAGCCCCAGCATTTT
CASISRDRSSNQPQHF
>TRBV2|few|TRBJ2-7|TRBD1
TGTGCCAGCAGGAAGGCTACCGGGACAGAATTCTACGAGCAGTACTTC
CASRKATGTEFYEQYF
>TRBV30|-|TRBJ1-1|-
TGTGCCTGGAGGGACGTCGGGGGCGCGGGCACTGAAGCTTTCTTT
CAWRDVGGAGTEAFF
>TRBV2|few|TRBJ1-4|-
TGTGCCAGCAGTGAAGCTTGGGAAAAACTGTTTTTT
CASSEAWEKLFF
>TRBV18|once|TRBJ1-1|TRBD1
TGTGCCAGCTCACCAGCAGGGGGGGTGATCACTGAAGCTTTCTTT
CASSPAGGVITEAFF
>TRBV7-9|-|TRBJ1-4|-
TGTGCCAGCAGCCCTCAGGGTTCAACTAATGAAAAACTGTTTTTT
CASSPQGSTNEKLFF
>TRBV18|-|TRBJ2-7|TRBD1
TGTGCCAGCTCACGCGGACAGGGCTACGAGCAGTACTTC
CASSRGQGYEQYF
>TRBV9|-|TRBJ2-7|-
TGTGCCAGCAGCGCATCCGGACAGACAACCTACGAGCAGTACTTC
CASSASGQTTYEQYF
>TRBV5-1|few|TRBJ2-7|-
TGCGCCAGCAGCTTGGAGGCAGCCTCCTACGAGCAGTACTTC
CASSLEAASYEQYF
>TRBV6-1|-|TRBJ1-5|TRBD1
TGTGCCAGCAGACAGGGGTTAAGTCAGCCCCAGCATTTT
CASRQGLSQPQHF
>TRBV18|-|TRBJ1-2|-
TGTGCCAGCTCACCAGTGGGGATCGAGTTCGATGGCTACACCTTC
CASSPVGIEFDGYTF
>TRBV7-9|-|TRBJ1-3|TRBD1
TGTGCCAGCAGCTTACGGCCCCGGACAGGGAGGGACTCTGGAAACACCATATATTTT
CASSLRPRTGRDSGNTIYF
>TRBV2|-|TRBJ1-2|-
TGTGCCAGCAGTGGTCGAGGGTCTTTTGGTGGCTACACCTTC
CASSGRGSFGGYTF
>TRBV4-2|few|TRBJ2-7|-
TGTGCCAGCAGCGGGGGGGCGTCCTACGAGCAGTACTTC
CASSGGASYEQYF